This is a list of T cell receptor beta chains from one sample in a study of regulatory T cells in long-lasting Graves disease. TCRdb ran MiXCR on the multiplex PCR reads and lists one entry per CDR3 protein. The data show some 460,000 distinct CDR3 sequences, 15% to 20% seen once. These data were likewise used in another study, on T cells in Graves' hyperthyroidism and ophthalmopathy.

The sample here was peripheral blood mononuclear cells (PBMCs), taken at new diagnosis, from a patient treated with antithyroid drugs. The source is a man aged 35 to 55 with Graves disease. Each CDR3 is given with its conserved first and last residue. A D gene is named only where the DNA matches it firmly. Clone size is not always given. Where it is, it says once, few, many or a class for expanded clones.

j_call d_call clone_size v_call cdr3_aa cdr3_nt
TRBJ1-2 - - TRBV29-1 CSVSRQTNYGYTF TGCAGCGTTTCTCGACAGACCAACTATGGCTACACCTTC
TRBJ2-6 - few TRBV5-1 CASSLAFPGANVLTF TGCGCCAGCAGCTTGGCTTTTCCTGGGGCCAACGTCCTGACTTTC
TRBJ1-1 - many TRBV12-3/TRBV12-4 CASSLRGGGTEAFF TGTGCCAGCAGTTTACGGGGTGGAGGCACTGAAGCTTTCTTT
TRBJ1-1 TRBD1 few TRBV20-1 CSARDPGQGAAEAFF TGCAGTGCTAGAGATCCCGGACAGGGGGCCGCTGAAGCTTTCTTT
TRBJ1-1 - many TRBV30 CAWSMDTNTEAFF TGTGCCTGGAGCATGGACACCAACACTGAAGCTTTCTTT
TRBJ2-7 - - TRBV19 CASSIEEGGAYEQYF TGTGCCAGTAGTATAGAAGAGGGGGGAGCCTACGAGCAGTACTTC
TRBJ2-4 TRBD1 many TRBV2 CASSRRDRDIQYF TGTGCCAGCAGTCGCCGGGACAGGGACATTCAGTACTTC
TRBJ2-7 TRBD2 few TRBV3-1 CASSTTSGRIDEQYF TGTGCCAGCAGCACGACTAGCGGGAGAATCGACGAGCAGTACTTC
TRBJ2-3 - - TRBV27 CASSLQYTDTQYF TGTGCCAGCAGTTTACAGTACACAGATACGCAGTATTTT
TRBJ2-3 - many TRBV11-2 CASSLGRGRTQYF TGTGCCAGCAGCTTAGGGAGGGGACGGACACAGTATTTT
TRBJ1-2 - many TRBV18 CASSRQGMGYTF TGTGCCAGCTCACGTCAGGGGATGGGCTACACCTTC
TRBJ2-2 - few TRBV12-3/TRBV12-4 CASSSGVRRTSPSFTGELFF TGTGCCAGCAGTTCGGGGGTTCGTCGGACCAGCCCTTCGTTCACCGGGGAGCTGTTTTTT
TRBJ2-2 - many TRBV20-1 CSANDRVTGELFF TGCAGTGCTAATGACCGAGTCACCGGGGAGCTGTTTTTT
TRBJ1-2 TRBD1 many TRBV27 CASSSRRTGGRFNYGYTF TGTGCCAGCAGTTCCCGCAGGACAGGGGGCCGATTTAACTATGGCTACACCTTC
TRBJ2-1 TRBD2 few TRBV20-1 CSARDPGSSGKVNEQFF TGCAGTGCTAGAGACCCCGGGTCTAGCGGGAAGGTCAATGAGCAGTTCTTC
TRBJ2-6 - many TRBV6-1 CATSVPGANVLTF TGTGCCACCTCAGTCCCTGGGGCCAACGTCCTGACTTTC
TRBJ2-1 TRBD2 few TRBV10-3 CAIKLAGNYNEQFF TGTGCCATCAAACTAGCGGGAAACTACAATGAGCAGTTCTTC
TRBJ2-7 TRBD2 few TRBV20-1 CSASRGLAGYYEQYF TGCAGTGCTAGTCGGGGACTAGCGGGCTACTACGAGCAGTACTTC
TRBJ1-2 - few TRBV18 CASSPLSEGRDGYTF TGTGCCAGCTCACCTCTCTCGGAAGGGCGAGATGGCTACACCTTC
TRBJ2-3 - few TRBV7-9 CASTRSSLGTDTQYF TGTGCCAGCACCCGGAGTTCCCTGGGGACAGATACGCAGTATTTT
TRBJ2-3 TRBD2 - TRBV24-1 CATRREGADTQYF TGTGCCACCAGGCGGGAGGGGGCAGATACGCAGTATTTT
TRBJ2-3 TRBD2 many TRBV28 CASRTTKPIAGDVVDTQYF TGTGCCAGCAGAACAACGAAGCCGATAGCGGGAGACGTAGTGGATACGCAGTATTTT
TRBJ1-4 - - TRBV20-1 CSARGAETNEKLFF TGCAGTGCTAGAGGAGCAGAGACTAATGAAAAACTGTTTTTT
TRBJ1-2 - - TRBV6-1 CASSLLAYGYTF TGTGCCAGCAGTCTCTTGGCTTATGGCTACACCTTC
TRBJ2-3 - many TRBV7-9 CASSYTVGADTQYF TGTGCCAGCAGCTACACTGTAGGTGCGGATACGCAGTATTTT
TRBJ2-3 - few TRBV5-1 CASSLGTSDMQYF TGCGCCAGCAGCCTGGGGACCTCAGATATGCAGTATTTT
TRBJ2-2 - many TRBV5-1 CASSPPWDTGTGELFF TGCGCCAGCAGCCCACCCTGGGACACCGGCACCGGGGAGCTGTTTTTT
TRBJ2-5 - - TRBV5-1 CASSLAPGLSETQYF TGCGCCAGCAGCTTGGCACCGGGTCTCTCGGAGACCCAGTACTTC
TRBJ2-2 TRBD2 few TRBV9 CASSVGSSGATGELFF TGTGCCAGCAGCGTAGGGAGTAGCGGGGCCACCGGGGAGCTGTTTTTT
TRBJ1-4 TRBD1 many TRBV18 CASSPQTGLLFF TGTGCCAGCTCACCCCAGACAGGGTTACTGTTTTTT
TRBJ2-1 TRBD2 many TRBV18 CASSPFANSGSYNEQFF TGTGCCAGCTCACCTTTCGCCAATAGCGGGAGCTACAATGAGCAGTTCTTC
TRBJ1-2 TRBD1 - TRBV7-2 CASRIGGYYGYTF TGTGCCAGCAGGATAGGGGGCTACTATGGCTACACCTTC
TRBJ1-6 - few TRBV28 CASSLRRVGNSPLHF TGTGCCAGCAGTTTACGGCGAGTCGGTAATTCACCCCTCCACTTT
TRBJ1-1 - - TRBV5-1 CASGPGMFQGEAFF TGCGCCAGCGGTCCCGGAATGTTTCAGGGCGAGGCTTTCTTT
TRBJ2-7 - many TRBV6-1 CASRGLSYEQYF TGTGCCAGCAGGGGGCTTTCTTACGAGCAGTACTTC
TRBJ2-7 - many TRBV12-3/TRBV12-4 CASSLRQGKGEQYF TGTGCCAGCAGTTTGCGCCAGGGGAAGGGAGAGCAGTACTTC
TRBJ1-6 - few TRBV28 CASSQYNSPLHF TGTGCCAGCAGTCAGTACAATTCACCCCTCCACTTT
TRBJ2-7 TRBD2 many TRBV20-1 CSARAGGPYEQYF TGCAGTGCGAGAGCGGGAGGCCCCTACGAGCAGTACTTC